Listed here are 32 T cell receptor beta chains from one sample, sequenced in a study of regulatory T cells in long-lasting Graves disease. Regarding time point: newly diagnosed GD, antithyroid drugs for less than 3 months. From RNA extracted from PBMCs, the TCR library was made. TCR beta libraries were built with iRepertoire HTBI primers and Arm-PCR of CDR3 regions. TCRdb re-analysed the multiplex PCR reads in MiXCR, keeping a single row per CDR3 protein. The repertoire includes about 530,000 distinct CDR3 sequences, 16% of them detected once, and 20% to 25% sits in the top ten. Another study also made use of these data, one on T cells in Graves' hyperthyroidism and ophthalmopathy.

Specimen: peripheral blood mononuclear cells (PBMCs), collected at new diagnosis, from a patient treated with antithyroid drugs. Receptor source: a woman aged 35-65 years with Graves disease.

V is TRBV6-1 and J is TRBJ1-1; D not certain. This CDR3 has 12 residues. Trimming pared 3 bases from V and 11 bases from J, leaving 13 bases between. Germline CDR1 and CDR2: MNHNS and SASEGT. The CDR3 loop is CASSDWGNGAFF. In DNA, the CDR3 is TGTGCCAGCAGTGATTGGGGAAATGGGGCTTTCTTT.

V and J are TRBV5-6 and TRBJ2-2, with TRBD1 identical over 9 bases. The CDR3 is 15 residues long. V dropped 0 bases and J dropped 7; count of bases not matched to a gene: 4. The germline CDR1 and CDR2 sequences are SGHDT and YYEEEE. DNA for the CDR3: TGTGCCAGCAGCTTGGGGACAGGGGTGATCGGGGAGCTGTTTTTT. Translated, it gives CASSLGTGVIGELFF.

This clonotype was counted a few times. The chain links TRBV7-2 to TRBJ2-1; TRBD2 agrees at 11 bases. Germline lookup yields CDR1 SGHTA and CDR2 FQGNSA. This CDR3 has 15 amino acids. The ends lost 5 bases at V and 7 bases at J; junction bases unmatched: 7. As DNA, the CDR3 is TGTGCCAGCAGCGCCCGACTAGCGGGGAATAATGAGCAGTTCTTC. This gives the protein CASSARLAGNNEQFF. Drawing the rest from reference TRBV7-2 and TRBJ2-1, the complete variable domain is GAGVSQSPSNKVTEKGKDVELRCDPISGHTALYWYRQSLGQGLEFLIYFQGNSAPDKSGLPSDRFSAERTGGSVSTLTIQRTQQEDSAVYLCASSARLAGNNEQFFGPGTRLTVL.

This clonotype appeared a few times. The V gene is TRBV29-1, the J gene TRBJ2-5, with TRBD2 identical over 8 bases. Losses at the gene ends were 4 bases for V and 5 bases for J; bases not matched to a gene: 15. The CDR3 is 16 residues long. Germline lookup yields CDR1 SQVTM and CDR2 ANQGSEA. The CDR3 sequence is CSVAVVAMGLDETQYF. The CDR3 DNA reads TGCAGCGTTGCCGTCGTCGCTATGGGACTAGATGAGACCCAGTACTTC.

This clonotype was recorded at least ten times. V and J are TRBV2 and TRBJ2-3; the D is unclear. Germline V gene lookup returns CDR1 SNHLY and CDR2 FYNNEI. Trimming shortened V by 7 bases and J by 6 bases, and 8 bases separated the two germline ends. This CDR3 is built from 11 residues. CDR3 sequence reads: CASTSRDTQYF. For the CDR3, the DNA is TGTGCCAGCACCTCCAGGGATACGCAGTATTTT.

There are many counts of this clonotype. The gene calls are TRBV5-1 and TRBJ2-3, with D possibly being TRBD1 or TRBD2 (6 bases each). The V end was cut by 4 bases, the J end by 2 bases, with 14 bases between. The CDR3 has 15 residues. The germline gives CDR1 SGHRS, CDR2 YFSETQ. Written as DNA, the CDR3 is TGCGCCAGCAGCGCCAGGGGCGGGGACACAGATACGCAGTATTTT. It encodes CASSARGGDTDTQYF.

This clonotype showed up many times. V and J are TRBV6-9 and TRBJ2-5; D is undetermined. CDR1 and CDR2 from the germline V gene are MNHGY and SVAAGI. This CDR3 has 12 amino acids. V was clipped by 4 bases and J by 5 bases, with 8 bases between them. The CDR3 here is CASSSLPETQYF. The DNA of the CDR3 is TGTGCCAGCAGTTCGCTTCCCGAGACCCAGTACTTC.

This clonotype turned up a few times. The chain has TRBV6-2 or TRBV6-3 and TRBJ2-2, with D perhaps TRBD1 (6 bases). CDR3 length: 14 residues. Between the trimmed V and J ends, which lost 5 bases and 5 bases, there was a span of 12 bases. Germline CDR1 reads MNHEY; CDR2 reads SVGEGT. The CDR3 reads CASSAQGWTGELFF. The CDR3 DNA is TGTGCCAGCAGTGCGCAGGGGTGGACCGGGGAGCTGTTTTTT.

On this clonotype: Mismatch with germline at one junction end may stem from a read error. The V gene is TRBV13, the J gene TRBJ1-2; 10 nucleotides align to TRBD1. Germline CDR1 and CDR2: PRHDT and FYEKMQ (reference sequence). The CDR3 is made up of 14 amino acids. CDR3 loop: CASSVMTGGDGYTF. The CDR3 nucleotides read TGCGCCAGCAGCGTAATGACAGGGGGCGATGGCTACACCTTC.

This clonotype was recorded many times. The chain employs TRBV28 and TRBJ1-6, with D possibly being TRBD1 (5 bases). Trimming left V 6 bases short and J 7 bases short, with 19 bases between. Germline V CDR1 and CDR2: MDHEN, SYDVKM. The CDR3 loop spans 16 amino acids. As DNA, the CDR3 is TGTGCCAGCAGCCATTACCCCGGGGCAATAAATTCACCCCTCCACTTT. Translated: CASSHYPGAINSPLHF.

This clonotype came up many times. The chain has TRBV28 and TRBJ1-6; TRBD1 matches 10 bases. Trimming at V came to 1 base and at J to 10 bases, leaving 7 bases not matched to a gene. There are 16 residues in the CDR3. From germline, CDR1 is MDHEN and CDR2 SYDVKM. In DNA, the CDR3 is TGTGCCAGCAGTTTATTCGGGACAGGGGCCGTCTCACCCCTCCACTTT. It translates to CASSLFGTGAVSPLHF.

This clonotype was detected many times. This rearrangement joins TRBV24-1 to TRBJ1-1, with D tentatively TRBD1 (5 bases). V lost 3 bases, J lost 1 base, and 11 bases lay in between. Germline values: CDR1 KGHDR, CDR2 SFDVKD. The CDR3 length is 15 residues. CDR3: CATSDGTASNTEAFF. CDR3 coding DNA: TGTGCCACCAGTGATGGGACCGCTTCGAACACTGAAGCTTTCTTT.

This clonotype has at least ten counts. The CDR3 sequence is CASSQETTSRETQYF. CDR3 in DNA: TGTGCCAGCAGCCAAGAAACGACTAGTAGGGAGACCCAGTACTTC. The V and J genes are TRBV3-1 and TRBJ2-5, with D tentatively TRBD2 (6 bases). The CDR3 is 15 amino acids. Germline V lookup: CDR1 LGHDT, CDR2 YNNKEL (reference sequence). V was trimmed by 0 bases and J by 5 bases, leaving 13 bases between them.

Of note for this clonotype: The CDR3 end shows no conserved phenylalanine or tryptophan, and so a read error is likely. The V gene is TRBV6-5, the J gene TRBJ1-1, with 7 nucleotides matching TRBD1. The V and J ends lost 2 bases and 3 bases, in that order; junction bases with no gene match: 6. The germline gives CDR1 MNHEY, CDR2 SVGAGI. This CDR3 is built from 15 residues. CDR3 nucleotide sequence: TGTGCCAGCAGTTACACTACAGGGGCCTACACTGAAGCTTTCCTT. Translation gives CASSYTTGAYTEAFL.

This clonotype has a handful of counts. CDR3 nucleotide sequence: TGTGCCAGCAGCCAAGAGGTGGGACAGGGTTCCTCGGCGACTGGCTACACCTTC. Protein sequence: CASSQEVGQGSSATGYTF. J is TRBJ1-2 and V is TRBV14; 9 nucleotides align to TRBD1. The CDR3 runs to 18 residues. CDR1 is SGHDN, CDR2 FVKESK, per germline. With V trimmed by 0 bases and J by 7 bases, 15 bases remained unmatched. Filled out from reference TRBV14 and TRBJ1-2, the complete variable domain reads EAGVTQFPSHSVIEKGQTVTLRCDPISGHDNLYWYRRVMGKEIKFLLHFVKESKQDESGMPNNRFLAERTGGTYSTLKVQPAELEDSGVYFCASSQEVGQGSSATGYTFGSGTRLTVV.

The table lists this clonotype with many counts. This chain joins TRBV5-1 and TRBJ2-1; TRBD2 agrees at 9 bases. CDR1 and CDR2 (germline): SGHRS, YFSETQ. Germline trimming cut 4 bases from V and 6 bases from J; bases unmatched to any gene: 14. The CDR3 has 17 amino acids. The CDR3 sequence: CASSAKGAGGQFNEQFF. The CDR3 DNA sequence: TGCGCCAGCAGCGCAAAAGGCGCGGGGGGGCAATTCAATGAGCAGTTCTTC.

This clonotype was counted many times. V gene TRBV28 combines with J gene TRBJ2-3; D is unclear. The V end lost 1 base, the J end lost 5 bases, and 10 bases lay between the germline ends. CDR3 length equals 14 residues. From germline, CDR1 is MDHEN and CDR2 SYDVKM. The CDR3 is CASSLSASGDTQYF. Here the CDR3 DNA reads TGTGCCAGCAGTTTATCAGCTTCGGGAGATACGCAGTATTTT. The whole variable domain, remainder taken from reference TRBV28 and TRBJ2-3, is DVKVTQSSRYLVKRTGEKVFLECVQDMDHENMFWYRQDPGLGLRLIYFSYDVKMKEKGDIPEGYSVSREKKERFSLILESASTNQTSMYLCASSLSASGDTQYFGPGTRLTVL.

This clonotype has at least ten counts. This chain uses TRBV2 with TRBJ2-4; 7 bases agree with TRBD1. Germline trimming cut 3 bases from V and 0 bases from J; bases unmatched to any gene: 2. The germline gives CDR1 SNHLY, CDR2 FYNNEI. The CDR3 sequence is 15 residues long. CDR3 amino acids: CASSEQGVAKNIQYF. Here the CDR3 DNA reads TGTGCCAGCAGTGAGCAGGGGGTAGCCAAAAACATTCAGTACTTC.

In this sample, this clonotype turned up many times. The CDR3 sequence: CASSVSAVDNEQFF. The CDR3 nucleotides read TGTGCCAGCAGCGTATCTGCGGTCGACAATGAGCAGTTCTTC. The V gene is TRBV9, the J gene TRBJ2-1; D call uncertain. CDR1 is SGDLS, CDR2 YYNGEE, per germline. V lost 1 base, J lost 5 bases, and 10 bases lay in between. The CDR3 runs 14 residues.

As for this clonotype: Possible read error: a much larger clone is one base away. The rearrangement uses TRBV11-2 and TRBJ2-1, with no clear D. This CDR3 comprises 12 residues. The V and J ends lost 7 bases and 10 bases respectively, with 14 bases between them. Germline assignment: CDR1 SGHAT and CDR2 FQNNGV. This CDR3 is CASKGRSYEQFF. CDR3 bases: TGTGCCAGCAAAGGTCGATCCTACGAGCAGTTCTTC.

This clonotype has at least ten counts. This chain connects TRBV13 to TRBJ2-2, with 10 bases aligning to TRBD2. The germline V gene encodes CDR1 PRHDT and CDR2 FYEKMQ (reference sequence). The V gene end was trimmed by 6 bases and the J gene end by 6 bases; junction bases not matched to a gene: 10. The CDR3 is 16 amino acids. CDR3 in DNA: TGTGCCAGCAGTTCAACTAGCGGGGCGGTGGCCGGGGAGCTGTTTTTT. It translates to CASSSTSGAVAGELFF.

This clonotype was recorded a few times. The chain has TRBV20-1 and TRBJ1-1, with 7 bases lining up with TRBD1. CDR1 is DFQATT, CDR2 SNEGSKA, per germline (reference sequence). Losses at the gene ends were 0 bases for V and 4 bases for J; bases not matched to a gene: 5. The CDR3 totals 14 residues. CDR3 in amino acids: CSARDDRVATEAFF. CDR3 in DNA: TGCAGTGCTAGAGACGACAGGGTCGCCACTGAAGCTTTCTTT.

The chain links TRBV12-3 or TRBV12-4 to TRBJ1-1; perhaps TRBD1 as D (6 bases). The CDR3 has 13 amino acids. Trimming cost V 3 bases and J 6 bases, with 11 bases left between them. The CDR3 DNA is TGTGCCAGCAGTTTTATAACAGGGTCTGAAGCTTTCTTT. It yields the protein CASSFITGSEAFF.

The V and J genes are TRBV9 and TRBJ2-7; 14 nucleotides agree with TRBD2. Germline V gives CDR1 SGDLS, CDR2 YYNGEE. The J segment lost 6 bases and the V segment lost 5 bases, leaving 7 bases of the junction unmatched. This CDR3 spans 15 amino acids. In nucleotides, the CDR3 is TGTGCCAGCAGTTTTGGGACTAGCGGGGGCAGCGAGCAGTACTTC. Translating gives CASSFGTSGGSEQYF.

This clonotype has at least ten counts. V is TRBV14 and J is TRBJ1-1; D gene unclear. Per the germline V gene, CDR1 is SGHDN and CDR2 is FVKESK. Trimming removed 1 base from V and 1 base from J, with 10 bases in between. This CDR3 spans 15 amino acids. As DNA, the CDR3 is TGTGCCAGCAGCCAAGGCCCTACCCAGAACACTGAAGCTTTCTTT. Translation: CASSQGPTQNTEAFF.

This clonotype came up many times. V and J are TRBV12-3 or TRBV12-4 and TRBJ1-4; tentatively, D is TRBD1 (5 bases). The CDR3 has 13 residues. Trimming removed 8 bases at V and 3 bases at J, with 10 bases between. The CDR3 DNA is TGTGCCAGCTGTCGGGGGGCTAATGAAAAACTGTTTTTT. Protein product: CASCRGANEKLFF.

This clonotype has more than one count but fewer than ten. This sequence joins TRBV29-1 and TRBJ1-1, with D uncertain. The V end was cut by 4 bases, the J end by 7 bases, with 13 bases between. Germline V gene sequence: CDR1 SQVTM, CDR2 ANQGSEA. CDR3 length: 12 amino acids. The chain's CDR3 is CSVVWGANEAFF. CDR3 DNA: TGCAGCGTTGTTTGGGGAGCAAATGAAGCTTTCTTT.

About this clonotype: Given a much more abundant clone one base away, this may be a read error. The chain carries TRBV13 and TRBJ1-1; D is unclear. CDR3 length equals 12 residues. In germline, CDR1 is PRHDT, CDR2 FYEKMQ (reference sequence). The CDR3, as DNA: TGTGCCGGCAGCTACGGGGACACTGAAGCTTTCTTT. Protein sequence: CAGSYGDTEAFF.

The chain joins TRBV7-2 to TRBJ2-1; 9 bases align to TRBD1. Germline CDR1 reads SGHTA; CDR2 reads FQGNSA. V lost 4 bases and J lost 10; bases outside the gene matches: 5. This CDR3 comprises 13 residues. For the CDR3, the DNA is TGTGCCAGCAGCTCACAGGGGGCCTACGAGCAGTTCTTC. It encodes CASSSQGAYEQFF.

This clonotype showed up just a few times. CDR3 nucleotides: TGTGCCAGCAGCTTGGGTCTAGCGTTGAGCTCTGGGGCCAACGTCCTGACTTTC. Translating gives CASSLGLALSSGANVLTF. J is TRBJ2-6 and V is TRBV5-8; tentative D call: TRBD2 (6 bases). The CDR3 extends over 18 amino acids. Germline values: CDR1 SGHTS, CDR2 YDEGEE. The V end was cut by 0 bases, the J end by 0 bases, with 13 bases between.

The chain is built from TRBV19 and TRBJ1-3, with 7 bases matching TRBD1. Unmatched junction bases numbered 11, after V lost 3 bases and J lost 0 bases. This CDR3 comprises 18 residues. Germline lookup yields CDR1 LNHDA and CDR2 SQIVND (reference sequence). CDR3 in DNA: TGTGCCAGTAGTATGTACCGGACAGGATCGTTCTCTGGAAACACCATATATTTT. Translation gives CASSMYRTGSFSGNTIYF.

The chain combines TRBV3-1 with TRBJ1-2; D gene ambiguous. The germline gives CDR1 LGHDT, CDR2 YNNKEL (reference sequence). Trimming stripped 4 bases from V and 8 bases from J, with 11 bases between. This CDR3 region has 12 residues. CDR3: CASSLEATGYTF. The CDR3 bases are TGTGCCAGCAGCCTTGAGGCAACCGGCTACACCTTC. The variable domain in full, with the rest retrieved from reference TRBV3-1 and TRBJ1-2, is DTAVSQTPKYLVTQMGNDKSIKCEQNLGHDTMYWYKQDSKKFLKIMFSYNNKELIINETVPNRFSPKSPDKAHLNLHINSLELGDSAVYFCASSLEATGYTFGSGTRLTVV.